The rows below give T cell receptor beta chains drawn from one sample of a study of blood T cells in healthy people across ages. TCRdb reprocessed the 5' RACE reads with MiXCR, giving one entry per CDR3 protein. The table has around 1,800,000 distinct CDR3 sequences, about 39% seen once. What was sequenced was blood. Every receptor here comes from a human donor in good health. Both conserved end residues are part of each CDR3. D genes are given only for firm matches. Size values are once, few and many counts, or a class for expanded clones, and some rows have none.

d_call,v_call,clone_size,j_call,cdr3_nt,cdr3_aa
TRBD1,TRBV30,few,TRBJ1-2,TGTGCCTGGAGCTCCCAACGGGACAGCTTTTATGGCTACACCTTC,CAWSSQRDSFYGYTF
.,TRBV12-3/TRBV12-4,.,TRBJ2-7,TGTGCCAGCAGCTTTCAGCTCTCCCACGAGCAGTACTTC,CASSFQLSHEQYF
.,TRBV4-2,few,TRBJ1-2,TGTGCCAGCAGCCAAGAAATCCGGACACACTATGGCTACACCTTC,CASSQEIRTHYGYTF
.,TRBV13,.,TRBJ2-1,TGTGCCAGCAGCTCCAAAGGGGGGGCCAATGAGCAGTTCTTC,CASSSKGGANEQFF
TRBD2,TRBV11-2,.,TRBJ2-7,TGTGCCAGCAGCTCTCTAGCGGGGGTCGCCTACCCTGTCGAGCAGTACTTC,CASSSLAGVAYPVEQYF
TRBD1,TRBV12-5,few,TRBJ2-5,TGTGCTAGTGGTTTGCTAGACAGGGAAGAGACCCAGTACTTC,CASGLLDREETQYF
.,TRBV25-1,few,TRBJ2-3,TGTGCCTCCCGACTCGGCAACACAGATACGCAGTATTTT,CASRLGNTDTQYF
TRBD2,TRBV19,.,TRBJ2-3,TGTGCCAGTAGTGGCAGACTAGCGGGGGGCACAGATGCGCAGTATTTT,CASSGRLAGGTDAQYF
.,TRBV7-2,many,TRBJ2-5,TGTGCCAGCAGCTTCCTTTCCGGGGGCTGGTTTGAGACCCAGTACTTC,CASSFLSGGWFETQYF
TRBD1,TRBV7-9,.,TRBJ2-7,TGTGCCAGCAGCTTTCAGGGGGCGGTCAACGAGCAGTACTTC,CASSFQGAVNEQYF
TRBD2,TRBV7-9,few,TRBJ2-7,TGTGCCAGCAGCTCATCTGATTCTAGCGGGGACTACGAGCAGTACTTC,CASSSSDSSGDYEQYF
.,TRBV28,.,TRBJ1-2,TGTGCCAGCAGTCCTAGCATACCAGACACCTTC,CASSPSIPDTF
.,TRBV20-1,.,TRBJ1-4,TGCAGTGCTAGGAGGAGCATTAATGAAAAACTGTTTTTT,CSARRSINEKLFF
.,TRBV5-5,.,TRBJ1-3,TGTGCCAGCAGCTTGACCTTCTCTGGAAACACCATATATTTT,CASSLTFSGNTIYF
.,TRBV6-6,.,TRBJ1-5,TGTGCCAGCAGTTACGGCCAGGGGATATTTGAGCCCCAGCATTTT,CASSYGQGIFEPQHF
TRBD1,TRBV9,.,TRBJ2-3,TGTGCCAGCAGCGTAGGTACAGGGGGCACAGATACGCAGTATTTT,CASSVGTGGTDTQYF
.,TRBV5-5,.,TRBJ2-1,TGCGCCAGCAGCTTACCCGGGTGGAGGCCGAACAATGAGCAGTTCTTC,CASSLPGWRPNNEQFF
.,TRBV28,few,TRBJ2-1,TGTGCCAGCACACGGGGACCGCCTGATGAGCAGTTCTTC,CASTRGPPDEQFF
TRBD2,TRBV4-3,.,TRBJ2-1,TGCGCCAGCAGCCAAGGCGGGGGGTACAGGGCAACTGAGCAGTTCTTC,CASSQGGGYRATEQFF
.,TRBV20-1,few,TRBJ2-7,TGCAGTGCTAAACTTGACAGTTCCTACGAGCAGTACTTC,CSAKLDSSYEQYF
.,TRBV7-9,.,TRBJ1-1,TGTGCCAGCAGCACCCGACGTTCCGGGGGCCCACCTGAAGCTTTCTTT,CASSTRRSGGPPEAFF
.,TRBV5-6,.,TRBJ1-2,TGTGCCAGCAGCTTGAGAGACGCAACCCTATTCTATGGCTACACCTTC,CASSLRDATLFYGYTF
TRBD1,TRBV5-1,.,TRBJ2-1,TGCGCCAGCAGCTTGGCCGGGACAGGGGGCTTCAATGAGCAGTTCTTC,CASSLAGTGGFNEQFF
.,TRBV6-5,few,TRBJ1-1,TGTGCCAGCAGTACCGGCTGGTATGAAGCTTTCTTT,CASSTGWYEAFF
.,TRBV6-2/TRBV6-3,few,TRBJ1-2,TGTGCCAGCAGCAACGGGAATGGCTACACCTTC,CASSNGNGYTF
.,TRBV7-2,few,TRBJ1-5,TGTGCCAGCAGCCAAACAGGGAGGGCTCAGCCCCAGCATTTT,CASSQTGRAQPQHF
.,TRBV5-6,.,TRBJ2-1,TGTGCCAGCAGCTTGGGGGCCCAAGGGAGGTTTGGTGAGCAGTTCTTC,CASSLGAQGRFGEQFF
.,TRBV29-1,.,TRBJ2-2,TGCAGCGTTGAAGGGACCGGGACGGAGAACACCGGGGAGCTGTTTTTT,CSVEGTGTENTGELFF
TRBD1,TRBV27,few,TRBJ2-1,TGTGCCAGCAGTTTATCGATAGGGACAGGGGGTAGGAATGAGCAGTTCTTC,CASSLSIGTGGRNEQFF
.,TRBV12-3/TRBV12-4,.,TRBJ1-2,TGTGCCAGCAGAAAGGAACCTGGGTATGGCTACACCTTC,CASRKEPGYGYTF
.,TRBV6-2/TRBV6-3,.,TRBJ2-5,TGTGCCAGCAGTTACTTTTTAGCAGGAGAGACCCAGTACTTC,CASSYFLAGETQYF
TRBD2,TRBV29-1,.,TRBJ2-5,TGCAGCGTGAAACTAGCGGGGGCTCAGGGGACCCAGTACTTC,CSVKLAGAQGTQYF
TRBD1,TRBV16,.,TRBJ1-2,TGTGCCAGCGCCAGGACAGGGCCGTATTATGGCTACACCTTC,CASARTGPYYGYTF
.,TRBV4-2,.,TRBJ2-1,TGTGCCAGCAGCCAAGAGATAGCCGGAGGGGTTTACAATGAGCAGTTCTTC,CASSQEIAGGVYNEQFF
.,TRBV5-1,many,TRBJ2-7,TGCGCCAGCAGCTTAGGGGGATACTACGAGCAGTACTTC,CASSLGGYYEQYF
TRBD2,TRBV20-1,.,TRBJ2-1,TGCAGTGCTACACTCCCGGGGGGGCTAAACAATGAGCAGTTCTTC,CSATLPGGLNNEQFF
.,TRBV27,.,TRBJ2-1,TGTGCCAGCAGTTTATCAACAGGGACGCAGTTCTTC,CASSLSTGTQFF
.,TRBV14,few,TRBJ2-5,TGTGCCAGCAGTCCGGGACTGAGTACGGAGACCCAGTACTTC,CASSPGLSTETQYF
.,TRBV29-1,.,TRBJ2-1,TGCAGCGTGGAAATAGGCAGCTCTCAGGGCAATGAGCAGTTCTTC,CSVEIGSSQGNEQFF
.,TRBV30,.,TRBJ1-4,TGTGCCTGGAGTGTAGCTGAAAAACTGTTTTTT,CAWSVAEKLFF
.,TRBV12-3/TRBV12-4,few,TRBJ1-6,TGTGCCAGCACCTATTCCAATTCACCCCTCCACTTT,CASTYSNSPLHF